The present T cell receptor (beta chain) was sequenced within a study of CXCR3-negative and CXCR3-positive naive CD8 T cells. As to this clonotype: Its antigen is currently unknown.

5' RACE with UMI labels generated the TRB cDNA libraries. TCRdb reprocessed the 5' RACE reads and keeps a single row for each CDR3 protein, giving no DNA. The sample table sets out over 150,000 distinct CDR3 sequences. Study results and limitations: TRB CDR3s were more hydrophobic in CXCR3-positive than in CXCR3-negative naive cells. Naive subsets did not differ in surface CD5, and TRB CDR3 properties served to infer TCR strength.

The germline V gene encodes CDR1 SEHNR and CDR2 FQNEAQ (reference sequence). The CDR3 contains 13 residues. The origin of this receptor is a human donor in good health. Some clones in this sample may be carry-over from other donors' samples. This sequence joins TRBV7-9 and TRBJ1-1. The specimen sequenced was naive CXCR3+ CD8+ T cells from blood. Sample subset: CD45RO-CCR7+CD27+CD95- naive CD8+ T cells expressing CXCR3 (TNR3+). This CDR3 is CASITLQLTEAFF.